This passage covers 25 T cell receptor beta chains from one sample sequenced in a study of shared clonotypes between healthy human individuals. The method was immunoSEQ multiplex PCR; TCRdb's version includes in-frame clones alone and lacks a portion of them. The top ten clones hold over 0.1% of a sample with around 2.1 million clones, roughly 95% of them seen once. The source material was naive CD4+ T cells sorted from blood. Regarding subset: CD45RA+ positively selected. Every receptor here comes from a man aged 18 to 30 in good health.

The V call is TRBV4-1, the J call TRBJ1-1; 10 bases map to TRBD1. The V segment lost 1 base and the J segment 6 bases; nucleotides outside the gene matches: 8. This CDR3 contains 16 residues. The germline V gene has CDR1 MGHRA and CDR2 YSYEKL. As DNA, the CDR3 is TGCGCCAGCAGCCAAGGATATGGGACAGGGGCCCCTGAAGCTTTCTTT. Amino acids: CASSQGYGTGAPEAFF.

V and J are TRBV7-9 and TRBJ2-7; D remains ambiguous. The ends were cut back, 1 base at V and 6 bases at J, with 7 bases in the middle. The CDR3 consists of 12 residues. Germline V gene sequence: CDR1 SEHNR, CDR2 FQNEAQ (reference sequence). The CDR3 DNA reads TGTGCCAGCAGCTTAGGAGAGGTCGAGCAGTACTTC. Translating gives CASSLGEVEQYF.

The CDR3 loop is CASSRGIGTSEQYF. The CDR3 DNA follows: TGTGCCAGCTCACGTGGCATAGGGACCTCTGAGCAGTACTTC. The genes are TRBV18 and TRBJ2-7; D assignment may be TRBD1 or TRBD2 (5 bases each). Germline V CDR1 and CDR2: KGHSH, LQKENI. The CDR3 is 14 amino acids. The V gene lost 4 bases and the J gene lost 7 bases, with 17 bases spanning the gap.

CDR3 loop: CASSADGTDTQYF. The CDR3 bases are TGTGCCAGCAGCGCGGACGGCACAGATACGCAGTATTTT. The V gene is TRBV5-6, the J gene TRBJ2-3; D uncertain. There are 13 residues in the CDR3. The V end lost 4 bases, the J end lost 1 base, and 7 bases lay between the germline ends. CDR1 is SGHDT and CDR2 is YYEEEE in the germline V gene.

This clone was counted a single time. V gene TRBV5-5 combines with J gene TRBJ2-7; TRBD1 matches 7 bases. This CDR3 contains 15 residues. The V gene end was trimmed by 0 bases and the J gene end by 2 bases; junction bases not matched to a gene: 5. Germline V gene lookup returns CDR1 SGHKS and CDR2 YYEKEE (reference sequence). For the CDR3, the DNA is TGTGCCAGCAGCTTGGCGGGGACAGACACCTACGAGCAGTACTTC. Translated: CASSLAGTDTYEQYF.

This clone was seen a single time. The chain links TRBV15 to TRBJ2-1; D might be TRBD1 or TRBD2, each matching 6 bases. CDR1 and CDR2 from the germline V gene are LNHNV and YYDKDF (reference sequence). V shed 3 bases and J shed 3 bases, with 9 bases lying between them. The CDR3 runs to 14 residues. The DNA of the CDR3 is TGTGCCACCAGCAGGGGGGGCGACTACAATGAGCAGTTCTTC. Amino acids: CATSRGGDYNEQFF.

To note about this clone: The same CDR3 can be traced to other DNA sequences in this sample. This chain connects TRBV7-9 to TRBJ2-7; a weak D match, TRBD2 (5 bases). With 0 bases removed from V and 3 bases from J, the gap between germline ends came to 6 bases. Germline V gene data show CDR1 as SEHNR and CDR2 as FQNEAQ (reference sequence). This CDR3 has 13 amino acids. In DNA form, the CDR3 reads TGTGCCAGCAGCTTAGCAGGAGGCTACGAGCAGTACTTC. Translating gives CASSLAGGYEQYF.

The J gene is TRBJ2-5, the V gene TRBV5-1; 8 nucleotides line up with TRBD2. The CDR3 runs 15 residues. V was clipped by 8 bases and J by 4 bases; unmatched bases: 13. Germline values: CDR1 SGHRS, CDR2 YFSETQ. The CDR3 nucleotides read TGCGCCAGTTCGTTAGCGGGGTCTAGGGGAGAGACCCAGTACTTC. Its translation: CASSLAGSRGETQYF.

The chain combines TRBV7-2 with TRBJ2-3, with a tentative D call TRBD1 (6 bases). The CDR3 is made up of 14 amino acids. Per germline, CDR1 SGHTA and CDR2 FQGNSA. Trimming left V 3 bases short and J 5 bases short, with 12 bases between. The CDR3 is CASSLLGAGDTQYF. CDR3 in DNA: TGTGCCAGCAGCTTGTTGGGGGCCGGAGATACGCAGTATTTT. The entire variable domain, with the rest obtained from reference TRBV7-2 and TRBJ2-3, is as follows: GAGVSQSPSNKVTEKGKDVELRCDPISGHTALYWYRQSLGQGLEFLIYFQGNSAPDKSGLPSDRFSAERTGGSVSTLTIQRTQQEDSAVYLCASSLLGAGDTQYFGPGTRLTVL.

To note about this clone: Distinct nucleotide sequences in the sample also encode this CDR3. This chain connects TRBV7-2 to TRBJ2-3; TRBD2 matches at 13 bases. The CDR3 consists of 16 residues. The V gene's germline CDR1 is SGHTA and CDR2 FQGNSA. Trimming at V came to 4 bases and at J to 1 base, leaving 2 bases not matched to a gene. CDR3 bases: TGTGCCAGCAGCTATGGACTAGCGGGGGGCACAGATACGCAGTATTTT. Protein product: CASSYGLAGGTDTQYF.

V usage is TRBV4-3 and J usage is TRBJ2-1; 8 positions match TRBD2. V shed 3 bases and J 2 bases; nucleotides not matched to a gene: 9. The CDR3 runs to 17 residues. Germline lookup yields CDR1 LGHNA and CDR2 YSLEER. The CDR3 nucleotides are TGCGCCAGCAGCCATTTCGACGGGACTAGTCCCTACAATGAGCAGTTCTTC. Its translation is CASSHFDGTSPYNEQFF.

Points on this clone: This specimen includes other DNA sequences encoding the same CDR3. The chain carries TRBV18 and TRBJ1-5; D not certain. Deletions cut 2 bases from V and 4 bases from J, with 6 bases between. The CDR3 runs 13 residues. In germline, CDR1 is KGHSH, CDR2 LQKENI. The CDR3 coding sequence is TGTGCCAGCTCACCAGGGCAGAATCAGCCCCAGCATTTT. This codes for CASSPGQNQPQHF. Supplemented by reference TRBV18 and TRBJ1-5, the full variable domain reads NAGVMQNPRHLVRRRGQEARLRCSPMKGHSHVYWYRQLPEEGLKFMVYLQKENIIDESGMPKERFSAEFPKEGPSILRIQQVVRGDSAAYFCASSPGQNQPQHFGDGTRLSIL.

The V call is TRBV9, the J call TRBJ2-3; no clear D. Trimming removed 0 bases from V and 2 bases from J, with 10 bases in between. The CDR3 consists of 15 residues. Looked up from germline, CDR1 is SGDLS and CDR2 is YYNGEE. CDR3 sequence reads: CASSVGWQATDTQYF. The CDR3 DNA sequence: TGTGCCAGCAGCGTAGGCTGGCAGGCCACAGATACGCAGTATTTT.

This chain connects TRBV29-1 to TRBJ2-5; D is possibly TRBD2 (7 bases). The CDR3 extends over 13 amino acids. V gave up 3 bases and J gave up 5 bases, with 13 bases separating them. Germline V lookup: CDR1 SQVTM, CDR2 ANQGSEA. CDR3 loop: CSVENAGAETQYF. The CDR3 region has the DNA TGCAGCGTTGAGAACGCGGGGGCTGAGACCCAGTACTTC.

V and J are TRBV4-3 and TRBJ2-7, with D unresolved. V was cut by 0 bases and J by 5 bases, with 17 bases left in between. Per the germline V gene, CDR1 is LGHNA and CDR2 is YSLEER. The CDR3 is made up of 16 amino acids. Here the CDR3 reads CASSQDRASRSHEQYF. The CDR3 bases are TGCGCCAGCAGCCAAGATAGGGCTAGTAGATCCCACGAGCAGTACTTC.

The J gene is TRBJ1-1, the V gene TRBV18, with a weak D call TRBD1 (6 bases). V lost 3 bases and J 8 bases, leaving 10 bases between the germline ends. CDR1 and CDR2 from the germline V gene are KGHSH and LQKENI. There are 12 residues in the CDR3. In DNA, the CDR3 is TGTGCCAGCTCACCGAGGACAGCCGAAGCTTTCTTT. Translating it yields CASSPRTAEAFF.

The chain recombines TRBV7-3 with TRBJ1-1; 8 nucleotides line up with TRBD1. V lost 1 base to trimming and J lost 2 bases; unmatched junction nucleotides: 6. The CDR3 is 16 residues long. In germline, CDR1 is SGHTA, CDR2 FQGTGA. The CDR3 sequence is CASSLSGTGANTEAFF. CDR3 DNA: TGTGCCAGCAGCTTAAGCGGGACAGGCGCCAACACTGAAGCTTTCTTT.

This sequence joins TRBV7-6 and TRBJ2-5; 8 bases line up with TRBD2. This CDR3 is built from 16 residues. Trimming at V came to 2 bases and at J to 4 bases, leaving 9 bases not matched to a gene. Germline-derived CDR1 and CDR2 are SGHVS and FNYEAQ. The CDR3 nucleotides read TGTGCCAGCAGCTTAAACAGCGGGAGAGTTGGAGAGACCCAGTACTTC. Translation: CASSLNSGRVGETQYF.

The chain joins TRBV5-1 to TRBJ1-1; 11 bases map to TRBD1. The J segment lost 5 bases and the V segment lost 7 bases, leaving 4 bases of the junction unmatched. Germline-derived CDR1 and CDR2 are SGHRS and YFSETQ. The CDR3 contains 13 residues. CDR3 region: CASGQGAGTEAFF. The CDR3 bases are TGCGCCAGCGGACAGGGGGCTGGAACTGAAGCTTTCTTT.

The V and J genes are TRBV7-9 and TRBJ2-3; 7 bases map to TRBD1. CDR3 length equals 14 residues. Germline CDR1 is SEHNR and CDR2 is FQNEAQ (reference sequence). V lost 4 bases to trimming and J lost 4 bases; unmatched junction nucleotides: 5. This CDR3 is CASSYRGMADTQYF. The CDR3 bases are TGTGCCAGCAGCTACAGGGGTATGGCAGATACGCAGTATTTT.

The chain employs TRBV10-1 and TRBJ2-1, with 10 positions matching TRBD1. Trimming removed 2 bases from V and 3 bases from J; junction bases left unmatched: 4. The germline gives CDR1 WNHNN, CDR2 SYGVQD (reference sequence). This CDR3 has 16 amino acids. CDR3 residues: CASSETGTGVYNEQFF. CDR3 nucleotides: TGCGCCAGCAGTGAGACCGGGACAGGGGTCTACAATGAGCAGTTCTTC.

A word on this clone: A read error may produce the germline difference seen at one junction end. V is TRBV2 and J is TRBJ1-2; D gene ambiguous. CDR3 length: 13 amino acids. Germline lookup yields CDR1 SNHLY and CDR2 FYNNEI. As DNA, the CDR3 is TGTGCCAGCAGGGAAGGGAAGGGCTATGGCTACACCTTC. Residues: CASREGKGYGYTF.

The genes are TRBV5-6 and TRBJ1-1, with a weak D call TRBD1 (5 bases). The V gene lost 4 bases and the J gene lost 3 bases, with 22 bases spanning the gap. The CDR3 runs 17 residues. The V gene's germline CDR1 is SGHDT and CDR2 YYEEEE. The CDR3: CASSPRQNYLGYTEAFF. The CDR3, as DNA: TGTGCCAGCAGCCCGAGACAGAACTATTTGGGGTACACTGAAGCTTTCTTT.

The chain carries TRBV25-1 and TRBJ2-5, with 9 positions matching TRBD1. The CDR3 loop spans 18 amino acids. The germline gives CDR1 MGHDK, CDR2 SYGVNS. J was trimmed by 4 bases and V by 0 bases; bases with no gene match: 12. CDR3 protein: CASSEYSQGQGLRETQYF. CDR3 sequence (DNA): TGTGCCAGCAGTGAATACTCCCAGGGACAGGGTCTTCGAGAGACCCAGTACTTC.

This clone appeared a single time. The chain combines TRBV9 with TRBJ2-1; a possible D gene is TRBD1 (6 bases). The CDR3 is 15 residues long. Trimming left V 0 bases short and J 5 bases short, with 12 bases between. The germline CDR1 and CDR2 sequences are SGDLS and YYNGEE. CDR3 sequence (DNA): TGTGCCAGCAGCGTAGAATGGACAGTGAACAATGAGCAGTTCTTC. Translation gives CASSVEWTVNNEQFF.